A single TCR beta chain is shown here with its context. These data are taken from a study of T cells in Graves' hyperthyroidism and ophthalmopathy. With duration under 3 months, ophthalmopathy was active: Clinical Activity Score at least 3, NOSPECS at least 4. Using RNA transcripts as the source, TCR beta CDR3 regions were amplified. The TCR CDR3 first-round RT-PCR relied on the HTBI primer set. TCRdb recomputed calls from the multiplex PCR reads with MiXCR, one row per CDR3 protein. The data contain hundreds of thousands of distinct CDR3 sequences, less than 20% of them singletons. V was clipped by 3 bases and J by 2 bases, with 9 bases between them. Germline V gives CDR1 LNHDA, CDR2 SQIVND (reference sequence). This CDR3 region has 14 residues.

Specimen: blood. The V call is TRBV19, the J call TRBJ2-3, with D maybe TRBD1 (5 bases). This receptor was taken from a woman aged 18-30 years with Graves' ophthalmopathy. CDR3 sequence (DNA): TGTGCCAGTAGTATGGGGCAGTCCACAGATACGCAGTATTTT. As protein: CASSMGQSTDTQYF.